The next 7 T cell receptor beta chains were all read from a single sample in a study of blood T cell repertoires in COVID-19. Clones were sequenced by immunoSEQ multiplex PCR, and TCRdb holds only the in-frame ones, with some missing. The table has 110,000 to 150,000 clones, 88% seen once. The sample comprised peripheral blood. All receptors come from a woman in her 50s with acute or convalescent COVID-19.

The chain combines TRBV5-4 with TRBJ2-5; 7 bases map to TRBD1. The V and J ends lost 4 bases and 2 bases, in that order; junction bases with no gene match: 11. This CDR3 is built from 16 residues. The germline V gene encodes CDR1 SGHNT and CDR2 YYREEE (reference sequence). The CDR3 DNA reads as TGTGCCAGCAGCCTTCGGACAGGTCCCCCACAAGAGACCCAGTACTTC. As protein: CASSLRTGPPQETQYF.

This clone was observed a handful of times. The chain recombines TRBV6-5 with TRBJ1-5; D is perhaps TRBD1 (5 bases). The V end lost 6 bases, the J end lost 0 bases, and 12 bases lay between the germline ends. CDR3 size: 15 residues. Germline V gene sequence: CDR1 MNHEY, CDR2 SVGAGI. The CDR3 loop reads CASRFKGASNQPQHF. CDR3 nucleotides: TGTGCCAGCAGGTTTAAAGGGGCTAGCAATCAGCCCCAGCATTTT.

The chain uses TRBV5-4 and TRBJ2-1, with TRBD1 as a possible D gene (6 bases). There are 15 residues in the CDR3. The V end was cut by 0 bases, the J end by 3 bases, with 10 bases between. The germline gives CDR1 SGHNT, CDR2 YYREEE (reference sequence). The CDR3 loop reads CASSLGGTLYNEQFF. The CDR3, as DNA: TGTGCCAGCAGCTTGGGAGGGACACTCTACAATGAGCAGTTCTTC.

The chain employs TRBV5-1 and TRBJ2-5, with a possible D match to TRBD2 (6 bases). Trimming removed 0 bases from V and 2 bases from J, with 8 bases in between. This CDR3 region has 14 residues. Germline V gene sequence: CDR1 SGHRS, CDR2 YFSETQ. CDR3 nucleotide sequence: TGCGCCAGCAGCTTGGGTAGCGGTCAAGAGACCCAGTACTTC. Translation gives CASSLGSGQETQYF.

The rearrangement links TRBV7-9 to TRBJ2-1; 10 positions agree with TRBD2. In germline, CDR1 is SEHNR, CDR2 FQNEAQ (reference sequence). The CDR3 covers 16 residues. The junction had 11 bases not matched to a gene; V was cut back by 4 bases and J by 8 bases. The CDR3 DNA reads as TGTGCCAGCAGCTATGGACTAGCGGTAGGGGCGCATGAGCAGTTCTTC. Translated, it gives CASSYGLAVGAHEQFF.

The chain is built from TRBV6-1 and TRBJ1-5; D gene unclear. Germline-derived CDR1 and CDR2 are MNHNS and SASEGT. V was trimmed by 1 base and J by 0 bases, leaving 16 bases between them. The length of the CDR3 is 18 residues. The CDR3 loop reads CASSEVPPTVNSNQPQHF. The CDR3 nucleotides read TGTGCCAGCAGTGAAGTTCCACCAACGGTGAATAGCAATCAGCCCCAGCATTTT.

CDR3 nucleotide sequence: TGCGCCAGCAGCTTCTCGGGTAGCGGGAACACAGATACGCAGTATTTT. Residues: CASSFSGSGNTDTQYF. This rearrangement joins TRBV5-1 to TRBJ2-3, with 8 bases identical to TRBD2. The CDR3 totals 16 residues. Per germline, CDR1 SGHRS and CDR2 YFSETQ. V trimming: 2 bases; J trimming: 2 bases; junction bases outside the gene matches: 7.